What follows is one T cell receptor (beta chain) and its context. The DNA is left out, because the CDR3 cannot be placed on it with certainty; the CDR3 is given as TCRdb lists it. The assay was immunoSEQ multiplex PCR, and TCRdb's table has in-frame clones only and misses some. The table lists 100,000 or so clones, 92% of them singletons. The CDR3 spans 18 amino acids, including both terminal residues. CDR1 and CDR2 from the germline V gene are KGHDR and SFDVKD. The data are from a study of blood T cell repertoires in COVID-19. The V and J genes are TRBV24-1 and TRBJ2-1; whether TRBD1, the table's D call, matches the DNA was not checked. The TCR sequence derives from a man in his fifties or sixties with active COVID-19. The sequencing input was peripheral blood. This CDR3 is CATSGFFGDRGPLNEQFF.